This T cell receptor beta chain was obtained from a study of cytomegalovirus exposure and HLA in healthy donors. Broader study findings: A later analysis showed TCR association rates differing by HLA locus, peaking at DRB1 and lowest at HLA-C.

The CDR3 runs 11 residues. Germline CDR1 SGHDT, CDR2 YYEEEE. Trimming took off 4 bases at V and 3 bases at J, with 4 bases between the two ends. Note on this clone: Its specificity is unknown.

The PCR employed 60 Vbeta primers together with 13 Jbeta primers. In the authors' methods: Unique TCR beta chains numbered around 80 million in a later analysis, with roughly 10 million shared. The data were produced by immunoSEQ multiplex PCR, yet TCRdb's version contains in-frame clones alone and is incomplete. Clone size and the V and J calls come from that table; the DNA yielded D and trimming. The sample shows around 140,000 clones, 65% to 85% of them seen only once. The material sequenced was PBMCs. The TCR was taken from a woman younger than 30 in good health and CMV-seronegative. This rearrangement joins TRBV5-6 to TRBJ2-5; D unclear. The CDR3 nucleotides are TGTGCCAGCAGCCTTAAAGAGACCCAGTACTTC. This translates into CASSLKETQYF.